These T cell receptor beta chains were read from a single sample in a study of cytomegalovirus exposure and HLA in healthy donors. This table comes from immunoSEQ multiplex PCR, and its TCRdb copy is limited to in-frame clones, with some not included. The table has approximately 88,000 clones, approximately 80% seen once. The specimen sequenced was PBMCs. Receptors were obtained from a man aged 25 to 40 in good health and CMV-seronegative. CDR3s include the opening cysteine and the closing phenylalanine or tryptophan. Each record gives: clone size, J gene, V gene, D gene, CDR3 DNA, CDR3 protein. The D gene is left open where the match is weak. A row's size may be missing; if present it is once, few, many or a size class.

.,TRBJ2-7,TRBV7-9,TRBD2,TGTTCCAGCAGCTACTACCCGGGACTAGCGGAGTCCTACGAGCAGTACTTC,CSSSYYPGLAESYEQYF
medium-sized,TRBJ1-5,TRBV19,.,TGTGCCAGTAGTATAGTACCTCAGGGAACCGCTCAGCCCCAGCATTTT,CASSIVPQGTAQPQHF
.,TRBJ1-2,TRBV28,.,TGTGCCAGCAGCTCTGACAGGTACGGCTACACCTTC,CASSSDRYGYTF
.,TRBJ2-7,TRBV4-1,.,TGCGCCAGCAGCCAAGTATTCGGGAGTAGTTCTTACGAGCAGTACTTC,CASSQVFGSSSYEQYF
.,TRBJ2-1,TRBV5-5,.,TGTGCCAGCAGCGTTGAAGGGGGCGCGGGATATGAGCAGTTCTTC,CASSVEGGAGYEQFF
few,TRBJ1-2,TRBV6-5,.,TGTGCCAGCAGCCTCGGACAGACCTATGGCTACACCTTC,CASSLGQTYGYTF
once,TRBJ1-2,TRBV6-6,.,TGTGCCAGCAGTTACGGGGGGGATCAAAGTAACTATGGCTACACCTTC,CASSYGGDQSNYGYTF
.,TRBJ1-1,TRBV21-1,.,TGTGCCAGCAGCAACCACAGGGGGAACACTGAAGCTTTCTTT,CASSNHRGNTEAFF
few,TRBJ1-5,TRBV19,TRBD1,TGTGCCAGTAGTCTGGCAGGGGGGCAGCCCCAGCATTTT,CASSLAGGQPQHF
.,TRBJ2-7,TRBV7-6,TRBD2,TGTGCCAGCAGCACGGGACTAGCGGGGGGTTTCTACGAGCAGTACTTC,CASSTGLAGGFYEQYF
.,TRBJ1-2,TRBV10-2,TRBD1,TGCGCCAGCAGGGGACAGGAGTACGGCTACACCTTC,CASRGQEYGYTF
.,TRBJ2-7,TRBV10-3,TRBD1,TGTGCCATCAGTAAAGCCCGGGACAGGGCCTACGAGCAGTACTTC,CAISKARDRAYEQYF
once,TRBJ1-3,TRBV28,TRBD1,TGTGCCAGTCAAGGAGGGGGCCCGGGTGGAAACACCATATATTTT,CASQGGGPGGNTIYF
once,TRBJ2-1,TRBV5-1,.,TGCGCCAGCAGCTCGTACCTAGTCGGCAATGAGCAGTTCTTC,CASSSYLVGNEQFF
.,TRBJ1-1,TRBV6-5,TRBD1,TGTGCCAGCAGGTCCGGACAGGGGGGAGAAGCTTTCTTT,CASRSGQGGEAFF
.,TRBJ2-7,TRBV7-2,.,TGTGCCAGCAGTTTTAGCGCGTCGTCCCCCTACGAGCAGTACTTC,CASSFSASSPYEQYF
.,TRBJ2-3,TRBV7-2,TRBD1,TGTGCCAGCAGCCTGAACCCCGACAGGGTCCTTTCCGGTACGCAGTATTTT,CASSLNPDRVLSGTQYF
.,TRBJ2-5,TRBV28,TRBD2,TGTGCCAGCACCACGGCGGGGGTGGAGACCCAGTACTTC,CASTTAGVETQYF
.,TRBJ2-6,TRBV28,TRBD1,TGTGCCAGCACTCGACAGGGGCCAGATTCTGGGGCCAACGTCCTGACTTTC,CASTRQGPDSGANVLTF
.,TRBJ2-3,TRBV6-1,.,TGTGCCAGCAGCCCCCACAATTCAGATACGCAGTATTTT,CASSPHNSDTQYF
.,TRBJ1-5,TRBV11-3,TRBD1,TGTGCCAGCAGCTTATTCCGGGACAGCAATAGCAATCAGCCCCAGCATTTT,CASSLFRDSNSNQPQHF
.,TRBJ2-5,TRBV30,.,TGTGCCTGGAGTGTAAGGGGGACCCAGTACTTC,CAWSVRGTQYF
.,TRBJ2-3,TRBV10-1,TRBD2,TGCGCCAGCAGTGATGGATCTAGCGGGAGGGACAATGAGGATACGCAGTATTTT,CASSDGSSGRDNEDTQYF
few,TRBJ2-5,TRBV18,TRBD2,TGTGCCAGCTCACCACAGACTAGCGGACAAGAGACCCAGTACTTC,CASSPQTSGQETQYF
.,TRBJ2-5,TRBV7-9,.,TGTGCCAGCAGCTTAGTTAGTTGGTTCGGGAGACCGGCGGAGACCCAGTACTTC,CASSLVSWFGRPAETQYF
.,TRBJ2-1,TRBV7-9,.,TGTGCCAGCAGCTTAGCTAGAAATGAGCAGTTCTTC,CASSLARNEQFF
.,TRBJ2-5,TRBV6-5,.,TGTGCCAGCAGTTACTCTTACCGGGTTCAAGAGACCCAGTACTTC,CASSYSYRVQETQYF
.,TRBJ1-6,TRBV6-1,.,TGTGCCAGCAGTGAAGCGCCGACAGCCTTATTTTCACCCCTCCACTTT,CASSEAPTALFSPLHF
.,TRBJ1-2,TRBV6-1,.,TGTGCCAGCAGTGATATCGGGGGGCGACAAGAAGGCTACACCTTC,CASSDIGGRQEGYTF
once,TRBJ1-1,TRBV28,.,TGTGCCAGCAGTTCCCAGAACACTGAAGCTTTCTTT,CASSSQNTEAFF
.,TRBJ2-3,TRBV6-5,TRBD1,TGTGCCAGCAGTGATACAGGGGGCCAAGATACGCAGTATTTT,CASSDTGGQDTQYF
.,TRBJ2-3,TRBV18,.,TGTGCCAGCTCACGGCCGGGACTTTCCACAGATACGCAGTATTTT,CASSRPGLSTDTQYF
few,TRBJ1-2,TRBV6-5,TRBD1,TGTGCCAGCAGTTACCAGGGGGCGTTCGGGGGAGGCTACACCTTC,CASSYQGAFGGGYTF
.,TRBJ1-3,TRBV2,.,TGTGCCAGCACCCTGGACAGACTCGGTGTAGGAAACACCATATATTTT,CASTLDRLGVGNTIYF
.,TRBJ2-7,TRBV7-2,TRBD2,TGTGCCAGCAGCTTAACTAGCGGGAGGGCCGAGTACTTC,CASSLTSGRAEYF
few,TRBJ1-2,TRBV5-1,.,TGCGCCAGCAGCCCACAGAGAAACTATGGCTACACCTTC,CASSPQRNYGYTF
.,TRBJ2-2,TRBV5-4,TRBD2,TGTGCCAGCAGAAAGATGGGACTAGCGGGGTCCGGGGAGCTGTTTTTT,CASRKMGLAGSGELFF
.,TRBJ1-2,TRBV5-4,TRBD1,TGTGCCAGCAGCTCGAGAGGGGACAGGGAATATGGCTACACCTTC,CASSSRGDREYGYTF
.,TRBJ2-7,TRBV2,.,TGTGCCAGCAGCCAAGAGGGCGAGCAGTACTTC,CASSQEGEQYF
.,TRBJ1-1,TRBV2,TRBD1,TGTGCCAGCAGTAGACAGGGAGACACTGAAGCTTTCTTT,CASSRQGDTEAFF
.,TRBJ1-5,TRBV18,.,TGTGCCAGCTCACCATTTCCAGGTCAGCCCCAGCATTTT,CASSPFPGQPQHF
.,TRBJ1-2,TRBV29-1,.,TGCAGCGTTGAAGACTGGGCCCGAGTCGGCTACACCTTC,CSVEDWARVGYTF
.,TRBJ1-5,TRBV4-1,TRBD1,TGCGCCAGCAGCCAGGGACAGGGCGGTCAGCCCCAGCATTTT,CASSQGQGGQPQHF
.,TRBJ1-2,TRBV4-1,TRBD1,TGCGCCAGCAGCCAAAGGGGGCAGGGGGCTATGGATGGCTACACCTTC,CASSQRGQGAMDGYTF
.,TRBJ1-2,TRBV4-2,.,TGTGCCAGCAGCCAAGATCTGACTCGAGGGATCTATGGCTACACCTTC,CASSQDLTRGIYGYTF
.,TRBJ2-6,TRBV6-1,.,TGTGCCAGCACTGCACGAGTGTCTGGGGCCAACGTCCTGACTTTC,CASTARVSGANVLTF
.,TRBJ2-5,TRBV5-1,TRBD1,TGCGCCAGCAGCTGGGGGACAGGGGAAGAGACCCAGTACTTC,CASSWGTGEETQYF
.,TRBJ1-5,TRBV6-6,.,TGTGCCAGCAGTCGGGAGGCAGGCGATCAGCCCCAGCATTTT,CASSREAGDQPQHF
.,TRBJ1-2,TRBV5-6,.,TGTGCCAGCAGCTTGGCGAAAAGAATCGACGGGAACTATGGCTACACCTTC,CASSLAKRIDGNYGYTF
.,TRBJ1-4,TRBV6-6,.,TGTGCCAGCAGTTACCCGGCAGGCATTGGGGAAAAACTGTTTTTT,CASSYPAGIGEKLFF
once,TRBJ1-3,TRBV4-3,TRBD1,TGCGCCAGCAGCCAAGATTCGCGGTCAGGGGGTTTTTTCTACTCTGGAAACACCATATATTTT,CASSQDSRSGGFFYSGNTIYF